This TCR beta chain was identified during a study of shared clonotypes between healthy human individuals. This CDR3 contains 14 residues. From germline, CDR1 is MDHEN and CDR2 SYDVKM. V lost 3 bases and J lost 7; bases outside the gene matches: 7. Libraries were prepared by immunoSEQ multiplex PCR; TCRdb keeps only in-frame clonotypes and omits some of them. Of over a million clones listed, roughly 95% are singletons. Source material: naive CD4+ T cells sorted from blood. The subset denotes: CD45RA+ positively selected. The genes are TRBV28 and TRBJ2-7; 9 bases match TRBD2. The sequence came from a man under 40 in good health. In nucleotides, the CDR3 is TGTGCCAGCAGTTTGGCTAGCGGGACCGAAGAGCAGTACTTC. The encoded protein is CASSLASGTEEQYF.